The rows below give T cell receptor beta chains drawn from one sample of a study of control samples from healthy donors and cancer patients. Repertoires were generated with immunoSEQ multiplex PCR, while TCRdb's copy carries only in-frame clones and drops some. The sample records 350,000 to 450,000 clones, around 90% being singletons. Input material: PBMCs. These receptors all come from a man in his forties with head and neck cancer. CDR3s include the opening cysteine and the closing phenylalanine or tryptophan. The D gene is left open where the match is weak. Not all rows give a size; the values are once, few, many and, for expanded clones, a class.

size,V,D,J,CDR3,DNA
few,TRBV6-5,TRBD2,TRBJ2-3,CASSYSRGTDTQYF,TGTGCCAGCAGTTACTCGCGGGGGACAGATACGCAGTATTTT
.,TRBV7-9,.,TRBJ2-3,CASSFPTGASSTDTQYF,TGTGCCAGCAGCTTCCCCACGGGGGCCTCTAGCACAGATACGCAGTATTTT
once,TRBV6-5,.,TRBJ1-4,CASTGTFGEKLFF,TGTGCCAGCACCGGGACATTCGGTGAAAAACTGTTTTTT
.,TRBV5-1,.,TRBJ2-5,CASSLAGTRTETQYF,TGCGCCAGCAGCTTGGCCGGGACCAGGACAGAGACCCAGTACTTC
.,TRBV3-1/TRBV3-2,TRBD2,TRBJ2-7,CASSRLADGQYF,TGTGCCAGCAGCCGACTAGCAGACGGGCAGTACTTC
once,TRBV10-3,TRBD1,TRBJ1-1,CATRDREDTEAFF,TGTGCCACCAGGGACAGGGAGGACACTGAAGCTTTCTTT
.,TRBV28,.,TRBJ2-3,CASTLPSVASTDTQYF,TGTGCCAGCACCCTCCCCTCGGTCGCTAGCACAGATACGCAGTATTTT
.,TRBV27,TRBD2,TRBJ2-7,CASSYRLAGVYEQYF,TGTGCCAGCAGCTACCGACTAGCGGGAGTGTACGAGCAGTACTTC
.,TRBV15,.,TRBJ1-2,CATSRGLREMGYTF,TGTGCCACCAGCAGAGGTCTCAGGGAGATGGGCTACACCTTC
.,TRBV5-1,.,TRBJ2-2,CASSLDRLVTGELFF,TGCGCCAGCAGTCTCGACAGGTTGGTCACCGGGGAGCTGTTTTTT
.,TRBV7-3,TRBD2,TRBJ2-7,CASSPTSGSYEQYF,TGTGCCAGCAGCCCGACTAGCGGTTCCTACGAGCAGTACTTC
.,TRBV11-2,TRBD2,TRBJ2-1,CASSPSGRFNEQFF,TGTGCCAGCAGCCCTAGCGGGAGGTTCAATGAGCAGTTCTTC
.,TRBV10-3,TRBD1,TRBJ2-7,CAISEPDPGQGNHEQYF,TGTGCCATCAGTGAGCCAGATCCGGGACAGGGTAACCACGAGCAGTACTTC
.,TRBV29-1,TRBD1,TRBJ2-7,CSVGQGLADEQYF,TGCAGCGTCGGACAGGGTTTGGCGGACGAGCAGTACTTC
.,TRBV5-1,.,TRBJ1-5,CASSKDGNQPQHF,TGCGCCAGCAGCAAGGACGGCAATCAGCCCCAGCATTTT
.,TRBV3-1/TRBV3-2,TRBD2,TRBJ2-1,CASSQGLAGSEQFF,TGTGCCAGCAGCCAAGGACTAGCGGGAAGTGAGCAGTTCTTC
.,TRBV11-2,.,TRBJ2-7,CASSLLLLEQYF,TGTGCCAGCAGCTTACTTCTGCTCGAGCAGTACTTC
.,TRBV7-8,.,TRBJ2-7,CASSFQSDEQYF,TGTGCCAGCAGCTTTCAATCCGACGAGCAGTACTTC
.,TRBV6-6,.,TRBJ2-5,CASSPGRETQYF,TGTGCCAGCAGCCCCGGCCGGGAGACCCAGTACTTC